A selection of T cell receptor beta chains follows, all from one sample in a study of OX40 agonist ivuxolimab in advanced cancers. Clones were read by immunoSEQ multiplex PCR, and TCRdb kept only the in-frame ones, dropping some. The table shows under 70,000 clones, with approximately 83% occurring only once. The source material was CD4+ or CD8+ T cells sorted from blood, sampled in a trial of the OX40 agonist ivuxolimab. These receptors all stem from an adult with an advanced solid tumor such as melanoma, head and neck, liver or kidney cancer. Each CDR3 is given with its conserved first and last residue. D genes are given only for firm matches. Part of the rows lack a size; the others show once, few, many or a class for expanded clones.

V: TRBV7-2
size: few
D: NA
J: TRBJ1-1
DNA: TGTGCCAGCAGCCGAGAGTTCAAAGGGGACAACACTGAAGCTTTCTTT
CDR3: CASSREFKGDNTEAFF

V: TRBV7-6
size: NA
D: TRBD1
J: TRBJ2-5
DNA: TGTGCCAGCAGCCCCCGGGACAGACTACAAGAGACCCAGTACTTC
CDR3: CASSPRDRLQETQYF

V: TRBV4-1
size: NA
D: NA
J: TRBJ2-3
DNA: TGCGCCAGCAGCCTCGGTCCGGGGGCAACAGATACGCAGTATTTT
CDR3: CASSLGPGATDTQYF

V: TRBV5-4
size: NA
D: TRBD1
J: TRBJ2-7
DNA: TGTGCCAGCAGTCCACTGGACAGGGAAGATTCCTACGAGCAGTACTTC
CDR3: CASSPLDREDSYEQYF

V: TRBV11-2
size: once
D: NA
J: TRBJ2-7
DNA: TGTGCCAGCAGCTTAAGTCCGACCTACGAGCAGTACTTC
CDR3: CASSLSPTYEQYF

V: TRBV19
size: NA
D: TRBD1
J: TRBJ1-1
DNA: TGTGCCAGTAGTATCACAGGGGGCAAATCTGAAGCTTTCTTT
CDR3: CASSITGGKSEAFF

V: TRBV10-3
size: NA
D: TRBD1
J: TRBJ2-5
DNA: TGTGCCATCAGCGGGACAGGTCAAGAGACCCAGTACTTC
CDR3: CAISGTGQETQYF

V: TRBV7-2
size: NA
D: TRBD2
J: TRBJ2-7
DNA: TGTGCCAGCAGCTCCCCCGCGGGGGGGAGCCCGTACGAGCAGTACTTC
CDR3: CASSSPAGGSPYEQYF

V: TRBV5-6
size: NA
D: NA
J: TRBJ1-1
DNA: TGTGCCAGCAGCTTGGAAGTTGGGACTGAAGCTTTCTTT
CDR3: CASSLEVGTEAFF

V: TRBV14
size: NA
D: TRBD1
J: TRBJ2-6
DNA: TGTGCCAGCAGCCAAATCAAGGGACAGGGTACCGGGGCCAACGTCCTGACTTTC
CDR3: CASSQIKGQGTGANVLTF

V: TRBV5-6
size: NA
D: NA
J: TRBJ2-1
DNA: TGTGCCAGCAGCTTGGACATGGGCAATGAGCAGTTCTTC
CDR3: CASSLDMGNEQFF

V: TRBV27
size: NA
D: NA
J: TRBJ1-5
DNA: TGTACCAGCAGTTTTGGGACCGACAATCAGCCCCAGCATTTT
CDR3: CTSSFGTDNQPQHF

V: TRBV15
size: NA
D: NA
J: TRBJ2-7
DNA: TGTGCCACCAGCCGGACTAGTGGGGGCTCCGAGCAGTACTTC
CDR3: CATSRTSGGSEQYF

V: TRBV7-3
size: NA
D: NA
J: TRBJ1-1
DNA: TGTGCCAGCAGCTTAACGAGAGACACTGAAGCTTTCTTT
CDR3: CASSLTRDTEAFF

V: TRBV10-3
size: few
D: NA
J: TRBJ1-6
DNA: TGTGCCATCAGTGAGTCGGGCGGGAATTCACCCCTCCACTTT
CDR3: CAISESGGNSPLHF

V: TRBV21-1
size: once
D: NA
J: TRBJ2-6
DNA: TGTGCCAGCAGCAAGGGGGGGTTTAGTGGGGCCAACGTCCTGACTTTC
CDR3: CASSKGGFSGANVLTF

V: TRBV6-6
size: NA
D: NA
J: TRBJ1-1
DNA: TGTGCCAGCAGTCGGGGCACTGAAGCTTTCTTT
CDR3: CASSRGTEAFF

V: TRBV6-1
size: NA
D: NA
J: TRBJ2-1
DNA: TGTGCCAGCAGCCAATTAGGTAGCTCCTACAATGAGCAGTTCTTC
CDR3: CASSQLGSSYNEQFF

V: TRBV5-1
size: NA
D: TRBD1
J: TRBJ1-2
DNA: TGCGCCAGCAGCCTGGGTTTGGGACAGGAGGATGGCTACACCTTC
CDR3: CASSLGLGQEDGYTF

V: TRBV11-2
size: NA
D: NA
J: TRBJ1-2
DNA: TGTGCCAGCAGCTTAGATCGCGGGGGTCCGGGGTATGGCTACACCTTC
CDR3: CASSLDRGGPGYGYTF

V: TRBV9
size: NA
D: NA
J: TRBJ2-1
DNA: TGTGCCAGCAGCGGGGGGGCAAGCTCCTACAATGAGCAGTTCTTC
CDR3: CASSGGASSYNEQFF

V: TRBV29-1
size: NA
D: TRBD1
J: TRBJ1-1
DNA: TGCAGCGCACTCAGGGGGGACGCCACTGAAGCTTTCTTT
CDR3: CSALRGDATEAFF

V: TRBV7-8
size: NA
D: NA
J: TRBJ1-1
DNA: TGTGCCAGCAGCTCCCTCATCGTGGAGGGGATGAACACTGAAGCTTTCTTT
CDR3: CASSSLIVEGMNTEAFF

V: TRBV27
size: NA
D: TRBD1
J: TRBJ2-7
DNA: TGTGCCAGCAGTACCCCACGGACAGGGTCCTACGAGCAGTACTTC
CDR3: CASSTPRTGSYEQYF

V: TRBV11-1
size: NA
D: NA
J: TRBJ1-2
DNA: TGTGCCAGCAGCTTAGGTCCAGAAACCCCCTATGGCTACACCTTC
CDR3: CASSLGPETPYGYTF

V: TRBV27
size: NA
D: NA
J: TRBJ2-7
DNA: TGTGCCAGCAGTTTCGGGCTAAAACCCTACGAGCAGTACTTC
CDR3: CASSFGLKPYEQYF

V: TRBV6-6
size: NA
D: TRBD1
J: TRBJ2-7
DNA: TGTGCCAGCAGTCGGACAGGTACCTACGAGCAGTACTTC
CDR3: CASSRTGTYEQYF

V: TRBV21-1
size: NA
D: NA
J: TRBJ2-7
DNA: TGTGCCAGCAGCAAAAGCTGGACAGGGGTTTACTACGAGCAGTACTTC
CDR3: CASSKSWTGVYYEQYF

V: TRBV13
size: NA
D: NA
J: TRBJ1-2
DNA: TGTGCCAGCACCGGCCCCGGGGGGAACTATGGCTACACCTTC
CDR3: CASTGPGGNYGYTF

V: TRBV5-4
size: NA
D: NA
J: TRBJ2-7
DNA: TGTGCCAGCAGCTTGGCCTATGGGACCTACGAGCAGTACTTC
CDR3: CASSLAYGTYEQYF

V: TRBV18
size: NA
D: NA
J: TRBJ2-3
DNA: TGTGCCAGCTCACCTATATTGACAGAGAGGGGCACAGATACGCAGTATTTT
CDR3: CASSPILTERGTDTQYF

V: TRBV2
size: NA
D: TRBD1
J: TRBJ2-7
DNA: TGTGCCAGCAGATCTACTTACGGACAGGTTGACGAGCAGTACTTC
CDR3: CASRSTYGQVDEQYF

V: TRBV19
size: NA
D: NA
J: TRBJ1-2
DNA: TGTGCCAGTAGACTTCCCCCCCGGGTTGGCTACACCTTC
CDR3: CASRLPPRVGYTF

V: TRBV18
size: NA
D: NA
J: TRBJ2-3
DNA: TGTGCCAGCTCACCTCCTGAATCCCCAGATACGCAGTATTTT
CDR3: CASSPPESPDTQYF

V: TRBV10-3
size: NA
D: NA
J: TRBJ2-4
DNA: TGTGCCATCAGTGAGTCCCCGCAACCAGAAAACATTCAGTACTTC
CDR3: CAISESPQPENIQYF

V: TRBV20-1
size: NA
D: NA
J: TRBJ1-2
DNA: TGCAGTGACGGGGTTGGCTACACCTTC
CDR3: CSDGVGYTF

V: TRBV11-2
size: NA
D: NA
J: TRBJ1-2
DNA: TGTGCCAGCAGCTTAGTGGGGAGGAACTATGGCTACACCTTC
CDR3: CASSLVGRNYGYTF

V: TRBV9
size: NA
D: TRBD2
J: TRBJ2-1
DNA: TGTGCCAGCAGCGTAGCTAGCGGCAATGAGCAGTTCTTC
CDR3: CASSVASGNEQFF

V: TRBV5-8
size: NA
D: NA
J: TRBJ1-1
DNA: TGTGCCAGCAGTGCAAGGTTAGAAGCTTTCTTT
CDR3: CASSARLEAFF

V: TRBV5-1
size: NA
D: NA
J: TRBJ2-2
DNA: TGCGCCAGCAGCTCCCCCAGGGGAGAAATAACCGGGGAGCTGTTTTTT
CDR3: CASSSPRGEITGELFF

V: TRBV4-3
size: NA
D: NA
J: TRBJ2-2
DNA: TGCGCCAGCAGCCGATCCAGAGAACAGGGTAACACCGGGGAGCTGTTTTTT
CDR3: CASSRSREQGNTGELFF

V: TRBV27
size: NA
D: NA
J: TRBJ1-1
DNA: TGTGCCAGCAGTTTACCCGGACCGGCCACTGAAGCTTTCTTT
CDR3: CASSLPGPATEAFF

V: TRBV7-6
size: NA
D: NA
J: TRBJ2-6
DNA: TGTGCCAGCAGCTTAGCCCGATCTGGGGCCAACGTCCTGACTTTC
CDR3: CASSLARSGANVLTF

V: TRBV11-2
size: NA
D: TRBD2
J: TRBJ2-7
DNA: TGTGCCAGCAGCTCGGGGAGGGAGAGCTCCTACGAGCAGTACTTC
CDR3: CASSSGRESSYEQYF

V: TRBV14
size: NA
D: TRBD2
J: TRBJ2-5
DNA: TGTGCCAGCAGCCAAGATAAGAAGGCGGGGGGGATTAAAGAGACCCAGTACTTC
CDR3: CASSQDKKAGGIKETQYF

V: TRBV7-9
size: NA
D: NA
J: TRBJ2-3
DNA: TGTGCCAGCACCCAAATCCGGGACGGGGGCACAGATACGCAGTATTTT
CDR3: CASTQIRDGGTDTQYF

V: TRBV6-6
size: once
D: NA
J: TRBJ1-2
DNA: TGTGCCAGCAGTTACTCAGGCTATGGCTACACCTTC
CDR3: CASSYSGYGYTF

V: TRBV20-1
size: NA
D: NA
J: TRBJ1-4
DNA: TGCCCGAATGAAAAACTGTTTTTT
CDR3: CPNEKLFF

V: TRBV5-6
size: NA
D: NA
J: TRBJ1-3
DNA: TGTGCCAGCAGCTTGCAGGGGCTGGGAAACACCATATATTTT
CDR3: CASSLQGLGNTIYF

V: TRBV5-1
size: NA
D: NA
J: TRBJ1-1
DNA: TGCGCCAGCAGCTTGGATCAGGGGAGCACTGAAGCTTTCTTT
CDR3: CASSLDQGSTEAFF

V: TRBV6-5
size: NA
D: NA
J: TRBJ2-7
DNA: TGTGCCAGTACCTCGAGCGGCTCCTACGAGCAGTACTTC
CDR3: CASTSSGSYEQYF

V: TRBV25-1
size: NA
D: NA
J: TRBJ2-5
DNA: TGTGCCAGCAGTGATATGGAGGAGACCCAGTACTTC
CDR3: CASSDMEETQYF

V: TRBV19
size: NA
D: NA
J: TRBJ1-2
DNA: TGTGCCAGTAGTACGGGGACAACCTATGGCTACACCTTC
CDR3: CASSTGTTYGYTF

V: TRBV4-1
size: NA
D: TRBD1
J: TRBJ2-3
DNA: TGCGCCAGCAGCCACCTTCCAGGGGGCCCAGATACGCAGTATTTT
CDR3: CASSHLPGGPDTQYF

V: TRBV4-2
size: NA
D: TRBD1
J: TRBJ1-2
DNA: TGTGCCAGCAGACTTGGGGACAGGGATGGCTACACCTTC
CDR3: CASRLGDRDGYTF

V: TRBV27
size: NA
D: NA
J: TRBJ2-7
DNA: TGTGCCAGCAGTTTCGGGCGGCGCTCCTACGAGCAGTACTTC
CDR3: CASSFGRRSYEQYF

V: TRBV21-1
size: NA
D: NA
J: TRBJ1-1
DNA: TGTGCCAGCCCGGACAGGGGCCCGATGAACACTGAAGCTTTCTTT
CDR3: CASPDRGPMNTEAFF

V: TRBV7-9
size: once
D: NA
J: TRBJ1-2
DNA: TGTGCCAGCAGCTACGTCGATGGTTACGGCTACACCTTC
CDR3: CASSYVDGYGYTF

V: TRBV7-9
size: NA
D: NA
J: TRBJ2-7
DNA: TGTGCCAGCAGCTTAAGTGCGGGACAAGCCTACGAGCAGTACTTC
CDR3: CASSLSAGQAYEQYF